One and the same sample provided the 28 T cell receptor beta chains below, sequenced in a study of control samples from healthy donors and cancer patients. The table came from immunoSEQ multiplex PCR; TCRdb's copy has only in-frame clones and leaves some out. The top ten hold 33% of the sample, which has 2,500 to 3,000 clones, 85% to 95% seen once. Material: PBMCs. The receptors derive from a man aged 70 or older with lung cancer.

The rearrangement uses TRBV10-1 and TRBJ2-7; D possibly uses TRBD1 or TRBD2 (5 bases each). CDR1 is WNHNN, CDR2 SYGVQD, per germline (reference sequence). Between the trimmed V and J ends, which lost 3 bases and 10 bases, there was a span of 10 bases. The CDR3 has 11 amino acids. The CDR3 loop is CASSDLGVQYF. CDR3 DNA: TGCGCCAGCAGTGACTTGGGGGTCCAGTACTTC.

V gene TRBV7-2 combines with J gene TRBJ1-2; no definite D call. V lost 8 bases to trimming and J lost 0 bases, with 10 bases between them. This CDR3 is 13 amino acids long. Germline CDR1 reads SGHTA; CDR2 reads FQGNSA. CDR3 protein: CASPDPANYGYTF. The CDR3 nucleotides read TGTGCCAGCCCCGACCCTGCTAACTATGGCTACACCTTC.

The CDR3 is CASSFGRDGNTIYF. DNA of the CDR3: TGTGCCAGCAGCTTTGGCAGGGACGGAAACACCATATATTTT. The chain has TRBV11-2 and TRBJ1-3, with D possibly being TRBD1 (5 bases). Looked up from germline, CDR1 is SGHAT and CDR2 is FQNNGV. The CDR3 extends over 14 amino acids. V lost 3 bases, J lost 4 bases, and 10 bases lay in between.

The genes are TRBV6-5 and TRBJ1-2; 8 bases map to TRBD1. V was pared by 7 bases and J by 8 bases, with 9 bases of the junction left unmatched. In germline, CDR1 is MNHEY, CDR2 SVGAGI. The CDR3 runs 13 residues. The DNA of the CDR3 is TGTGCCAGCACTCTGGACAGGGTCGACGGCTACACCTTC. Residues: CASTLDRVDGYTF.

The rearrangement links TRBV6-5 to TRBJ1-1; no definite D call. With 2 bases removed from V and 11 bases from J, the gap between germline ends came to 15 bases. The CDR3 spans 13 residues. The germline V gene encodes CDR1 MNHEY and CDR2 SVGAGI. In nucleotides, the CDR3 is TGTGCCAGCAGTTACGGCGCAAATAGAGGGGCTTTCTTT. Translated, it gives CASSYGANRGAFF.

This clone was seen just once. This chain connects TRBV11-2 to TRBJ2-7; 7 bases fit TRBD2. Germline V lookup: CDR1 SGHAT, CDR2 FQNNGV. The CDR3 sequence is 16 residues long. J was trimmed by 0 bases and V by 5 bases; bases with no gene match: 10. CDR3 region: CASSLQGGALSYEQYF. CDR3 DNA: TGTGCCAGCAGCCTTCAGGGAGGGGCCCTCTCCTACGAGCAGTACTTC.

The DNA of the CDR3 is TGTGCCAGCAGTTACGGGTTCCTGGACAGGGGTGATACGCAGTATTTT. Translation: CASSYGFLDRGDTQYF. This chain joins TRBV6-6 and TRBJ2-3; 9 bases line up with TRBD1. After removal of 2 bases from V and 6 bases from J, the junction contained 9 bases not matched to a gene. The V gene's germline CDR1 is MNHNY and CDR2 SVGAGI (reference sequence). This CDR3 is 16 amino acids long.

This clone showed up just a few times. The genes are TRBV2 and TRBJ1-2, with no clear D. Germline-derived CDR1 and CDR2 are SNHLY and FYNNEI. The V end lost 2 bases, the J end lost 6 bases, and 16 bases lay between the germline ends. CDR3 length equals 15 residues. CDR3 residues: CASSELPKSKDGYTF. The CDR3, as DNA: TGTGCCAGCAGTGAACTCCCCAAAAGTAAGGATGGCTACACCTTC. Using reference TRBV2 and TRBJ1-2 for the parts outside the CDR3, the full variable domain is EPEVTQTPSHQVTQMGQEVILRCVPISNHLYFYWYRQILGQKVEFLVSFYNNEISEKSEIFDDQFSVERPDGSNFTLKIRSTKLEDSAMYFCASSELPKSKDGYTFGSGTRLTVV.

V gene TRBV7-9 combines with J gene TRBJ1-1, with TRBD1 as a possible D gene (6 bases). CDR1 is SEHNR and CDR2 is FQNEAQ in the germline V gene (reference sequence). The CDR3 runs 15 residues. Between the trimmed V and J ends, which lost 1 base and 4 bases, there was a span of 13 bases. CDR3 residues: CASSLGGLGATEAFF. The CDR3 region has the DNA TGTGCCAGCAGCTTAGGGGGGCTAGGGGCCACTGAAGCTTTCTTT.

Written as DNA, the CDR3 is TGTGCCAGCAGCCAAGTGGACAGGGGTTATGGCTACACCTTC. Protein product: CASSQVDRGYGYTF. This chain links TRBV3-1 (or the pseudogene TRBV3-2) with TRBJ1-2, with 9 bases that match TRBD1. The CDR3 has 14 amino acids. The V and J ends lost 1 base and 5 bases, in that order; junction bases with no gene match: 2. Germline V gene sequence: CDR1 LGHDT, CDR2 YNNKEL (reference sequence).

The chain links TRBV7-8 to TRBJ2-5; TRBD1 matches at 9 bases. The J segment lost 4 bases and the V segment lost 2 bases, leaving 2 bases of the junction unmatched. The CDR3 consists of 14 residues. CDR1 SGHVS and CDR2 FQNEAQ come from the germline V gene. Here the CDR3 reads CASSLLTGGETQYF. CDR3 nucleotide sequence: TGTGCCAGCAGCTTACTGACAGGGGGAGAGACCCAGTACTTC. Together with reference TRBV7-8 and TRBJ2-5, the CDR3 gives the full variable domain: GAGVSQSPRYKVAKRGQDVALRCDPISGHVSLFWYQQALGQGPEFLTYFQNEAQLDKSGLPSDRFFAERPEGSVSTLKIQRTQQEDSAVYLCASSLLTGGETQYFGPGTRLLVL.

The CDR3 spells CASSQVRTSTDTQYF. CDR3 in DNA: TGCGCCAGCAGCCAAGTGCGCACTAGCACAGATACGCAGTATTTT. The rearrangement joins TRBV4-3 to TRBJ2-3; D is unclear. Germline assignment: CDR1 LGHNA and CDR2 YSLEER. CDR3 length: 15 residues. The germline V and J ends were trimmed by 1 base and 0 bases, with 8 bases remaining between them.

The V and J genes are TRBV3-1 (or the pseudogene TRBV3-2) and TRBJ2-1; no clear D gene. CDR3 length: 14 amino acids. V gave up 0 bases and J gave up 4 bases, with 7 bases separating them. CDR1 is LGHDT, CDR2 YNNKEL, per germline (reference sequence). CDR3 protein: CASSQDSSYNEQFF. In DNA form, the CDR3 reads TGTGCCAGCAGCCAAGACAGTTCATACAATGAGCAGTTCTTC.

CDR3 nucleotides: TGCGCCAGCAGCCCCAAGACCGTACCTAATTCACCCCTCCACTTT. Protein product: CASSPKTVPNSPLHF. This chain links TRBV4-3 with TRBJ1-6; D gene unclear. The CDR3 is made up of 15 amino acids. Germline lookup yields CDR1 LGHNA and CDR2 YSLEER. V dropped 4 bases and J dropped 6 bases, with 13 bases sitting between them.

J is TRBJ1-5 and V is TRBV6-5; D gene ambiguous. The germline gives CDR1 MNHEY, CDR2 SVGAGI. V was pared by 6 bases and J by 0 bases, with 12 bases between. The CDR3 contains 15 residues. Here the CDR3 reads CASRVGRYSNQPQHF. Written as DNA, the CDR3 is TGTGCCAGCAGAGTTGGACGGTATAGCAATCAGCCCCAGCATTTT.

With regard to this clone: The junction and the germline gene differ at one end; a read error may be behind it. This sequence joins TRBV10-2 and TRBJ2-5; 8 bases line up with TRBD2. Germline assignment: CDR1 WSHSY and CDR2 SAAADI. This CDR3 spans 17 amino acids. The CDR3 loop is CASSGSLSGGGPFSVNF. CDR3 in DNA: TGCGCCAGCAGTGGGTCGTTATCCGGCGGGGGGCCCTTCTCCGTCAACTTC.

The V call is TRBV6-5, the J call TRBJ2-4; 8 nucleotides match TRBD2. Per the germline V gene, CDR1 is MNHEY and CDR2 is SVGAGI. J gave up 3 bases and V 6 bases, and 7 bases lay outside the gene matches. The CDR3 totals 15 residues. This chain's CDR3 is CASRAGAGGKNIQYF. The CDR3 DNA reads TGTGCCAGCAGAGCGGGGGCCGGGGGCAAAAACATTCAGTACTTC.

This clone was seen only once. The CDR3 spells CASTGAGTRYGYTF. In DNA, the CDR3 is TGTGCCAGCACCGGAGCCGGGACACGCTATGGCTACACCTTC. The genes are TRBV28 and TRBJ1-2; TRBD1 is a possible D gene (6 bases). V lost 7 bases to trimming and J lost 4 bases, with 16 bases between them. This CDR3 is built from 14 residues. Germline V gene lookup returns CDR1 MDHEN and CDR2 SYDVKM.

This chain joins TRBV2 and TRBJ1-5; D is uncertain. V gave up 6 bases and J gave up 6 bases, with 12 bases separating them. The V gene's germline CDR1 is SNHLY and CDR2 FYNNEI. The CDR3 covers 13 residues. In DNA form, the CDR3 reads TGTGCCAGCAGAGAGACGGAGAGTCAGCCCCAGCATTTT. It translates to CASRETESQPQHF.

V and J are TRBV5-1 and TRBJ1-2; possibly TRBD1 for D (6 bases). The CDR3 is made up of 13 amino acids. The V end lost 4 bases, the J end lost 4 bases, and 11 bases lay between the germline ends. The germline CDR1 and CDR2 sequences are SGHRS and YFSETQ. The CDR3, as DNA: TGCGCCAGCAGCCCGGACAGCCTCTATGGCTACACCTTC. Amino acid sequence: CASSPDSLYGYTF.

The CDR3 region is CASRPEVQSTGELFF. In DNA form, the CDR3 reads TGTGCCAGCCGCCCCGAGGTCCAGAGCACCGGGGAGCTGTTTTTT. The chain carries TRBV7-2 and TRBJ2-2; D is uncertain. The CDR3 sequence is 15 residues long. Trimming removed 8 bases at V and 4 bases at J, with 17 bases between. CDR1 SGHTA and CDR2 FQGNSA come from the germline V gene.

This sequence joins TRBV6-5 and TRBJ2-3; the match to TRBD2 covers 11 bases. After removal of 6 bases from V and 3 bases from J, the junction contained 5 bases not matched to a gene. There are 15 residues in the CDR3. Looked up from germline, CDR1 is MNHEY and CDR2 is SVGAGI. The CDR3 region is CASRVAGGPTDTQYF. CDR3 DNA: TGTGCCAGCAGGGTAGCGGGGGGGCCAACAGATACGCAGTATTTT.

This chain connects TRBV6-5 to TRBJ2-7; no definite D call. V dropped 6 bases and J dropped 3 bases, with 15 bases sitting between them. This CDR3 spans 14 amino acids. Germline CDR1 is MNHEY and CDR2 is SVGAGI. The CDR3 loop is CASSIRPGGYEQYF. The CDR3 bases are TGTGCCAGCAGCATTAGACCGGGCGGCTACGAGCAGTACTTC.

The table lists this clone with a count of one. CDR3 region: CASSPHSGPSTDTQYF. CDR3 bases: TGTGCCAGCAGCCCCCATAGCGGCCCAAGCACAGATACGCAGTATTTT. V is TRBV7-3 and J is TRBJ2-3, with a weak D call TRBD2 (6 bases). Deletions cut 5 bases from V and 0 bases from J, with 15 bases between. Germline V gene sequence: CDR1 SGHTA, CDR2 FQGTGA. This CDR3 has 16 amino acids.

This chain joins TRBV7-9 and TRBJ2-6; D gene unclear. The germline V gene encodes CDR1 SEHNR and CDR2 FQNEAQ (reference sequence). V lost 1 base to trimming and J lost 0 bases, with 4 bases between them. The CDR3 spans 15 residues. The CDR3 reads CASSLDGSGANVLTF. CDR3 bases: TGTGCCAGCAGCTTAGATGGCTCTGGGGCCAACGTCCTGACTTTC.

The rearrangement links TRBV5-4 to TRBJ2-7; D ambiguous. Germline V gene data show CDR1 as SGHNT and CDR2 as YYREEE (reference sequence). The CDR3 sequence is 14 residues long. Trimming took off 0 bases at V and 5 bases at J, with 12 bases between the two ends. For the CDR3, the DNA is TGTGCCAGCAGCTTGGGGCTGGAACGTGACGAGCAGTACTTC. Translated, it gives CASSLGLERDEQYF. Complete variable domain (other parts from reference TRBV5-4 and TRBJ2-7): ETGVTQSPTHLIKTRGQQVTLRCSSQSGHNTVSWYQQALGQGPQFIFQYYREEENGRGNFPPRFSGLQFPNYSSELNVNALELDDSALYLCASSLGLERDEQYFGPGTRLTVT.

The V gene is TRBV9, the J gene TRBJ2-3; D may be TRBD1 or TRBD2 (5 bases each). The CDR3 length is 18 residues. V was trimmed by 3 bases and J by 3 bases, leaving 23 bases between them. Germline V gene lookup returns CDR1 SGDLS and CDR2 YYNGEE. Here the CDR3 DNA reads TGTGCCAGCAGCGGCACCGGGGCCACCCTAACCAAGACAGATACGCAGTATTTT. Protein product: CASSGTGATLTKTDTQYF.

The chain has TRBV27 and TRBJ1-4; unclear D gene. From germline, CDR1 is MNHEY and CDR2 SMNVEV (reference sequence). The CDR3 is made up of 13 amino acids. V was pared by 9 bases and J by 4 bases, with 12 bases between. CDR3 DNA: TGTGCCAGTAGTCGCGGGCGTAATGAAAAACTGTTTTTT. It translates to CASSRGRNEKLFF.